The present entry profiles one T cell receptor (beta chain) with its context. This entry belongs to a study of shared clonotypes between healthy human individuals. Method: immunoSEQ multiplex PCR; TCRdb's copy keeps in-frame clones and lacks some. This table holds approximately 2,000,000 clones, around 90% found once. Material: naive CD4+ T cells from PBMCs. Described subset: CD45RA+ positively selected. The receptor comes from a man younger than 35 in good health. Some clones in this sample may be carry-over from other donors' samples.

DNA for the CDR3: TGTGCCAGCAGTACGGACGGATACAATGAGCAGTTCTTC. Translation: CASSTDGYNEQFF. This sequence joins TRBV28 and TRBJ2-1; D unclear. Trimming shortened V by 5 bases and J by 4 bases, and 9 bases separated the two germline ends. Germline CDR1 is MDHEN and CDR2 is SYDVKM. The CDR3 contains 13 residues. The variable domain in full, with the rest retrieved from reference TRBV28 and TRBJ2-1, is DVKVTQSSRYLVKRTGEKVFLECVQDMDHENMFWYRQDPGLGLRLIYFSYDVKMKEKGDIPEGYSVSREKKERFSLILESASTNQTSMYLCASSTDGYNEQFFGPGTRLTVL.